Below, one T cell receptor (beta chain) is given with its context. The same CDR3 also results from other DNA sequences found in this sample. V lost 1 base and J 4 bases, leaving 7 bases between the germline ends. The germline V gene encodes CDR1 SGHAT and CDR2 FQNNGV. There are 13 residues in the CDR3. The data stem from a study of blood T cell repertoires in COVID-19. Study-wide context: Whether acute or convalescent, the COVID-19 samples came from the United States, Italy and Spain. In each case, the material was cDNA or gDNA derived from T cells, B-cell-depleted T cells, or PBMCs.

Per the original data handling: Estimated nucleated cell counts came from reference gene primer amplification. The data were produced by immunoSEQ multiplex PCR, yet TCRdb's version contains in-frame clones alone and is incomplete. V and J calls and clone size come straight from that table; D and trimming were deduced from the DNA. Here the sample spans a few hundred thousand clones, about nine tenths being singletons. Input material: peripheral blood. V gene TRBV11-2 combines with J gene TRBJ1-2, with D possibly matching TRBD1 (5 bases). The origin of this receptor is a woman in her fifties or sixties with COVID-19, enrolled during active disease. The CDR3 region has the DNA TGTGCCAGCAGCTTAGTCGACAGCTATGGCTACACCTTC. It yields the protein CASSLVDSYGYTF.